The present T cell receptor beta chain was sequenced within a study of blood T cells in healthy people across ages. This clonotype was observed a few times. The use of a sample-barcoded 5' primer and a J-beta primer mix characterized a second PCR of 7 to 11 cycles. Using its own MiXCR run on the 5' RACE reads, TCRdb lists one record per CDR3 protein. There are about 1.5 million distinct CDR3 sequences in the sample; approximately 39% occur only once, and approximately 4.1% lies in the top ten. The sequencing input was blood. The sequence came from a woman between 18 and 30 years old in good health.

CDR3 coding DNA: TGTGCCAGCAGCCTGTGGACGTCTAATTCACCCCTCCACTTT. Translating it yields CASSLWTSNSPLHF. The chain carries TRBV14 and TRBJ1-6; the D is unclear. The CDR3 runs to 14 residues. V lost 4 bases to trimming and J lost 6 bases, with 10 bases between them. Germline V gene data show CDR1 as SGHDN and CDR2 as FVKESK.